The 3 T cell receptor beta chains below all came from one sample that was sequenced in a study of blood T cell repertoires in COVID-19. Assay: immunoSEQ multiplex PCR; the TCRdb copy retains only in-frame clones and omits some. This sample carries about 250,000 clones, approximately 85% of them seen once, and the ten largest clones take approximately 9%. The sample consisted of PBMCs or T cells enriched from blood (not recorded which). The receptors here all came from a woman between 45 and 65 years old with acute COVID-19.

V usage is TRBV19 and J usage is TRBJ1-1, with TRBD1 as a possible D gene (5 bases). Germline V gene lookup returns CDR1 LNHDA and CDR2 SQIVND (reference sequence). Trimming removed 7 bases at V and 1 base at J, with 13 bases between. The CDR3 extends over 14 amino acids. The CDR3 sequence is CASMIPGGNTEAFF. The CDR3 DNA reads TGTGCCAGTATGATTCCCGGGGGGAACACTGAAGCTTTCTTT.

This clone has only one observation. The chain uses TRBV7-9 and TRBJ2-5, with D unclear. Germline loops: CDR1 SEHNR, CDR2 FQNEAQ (reference sequence). V lost 2 bases and J 2 bases, leaving 6 bases between the germline ends. The CDR3 is 13 amino acids. The CDR3 DNA reads TGTGCCAGCAGCTTAAGACAACAAGAGACCCAGTACTTC. Translating gives CASSLRQQETQYF.

The V gene is TRBV4-2, the J gene TRBJ1-2; no reliable D call. V was pared by 0 bases and J by 8 bases, with 16 bases between. The length of the CDR3 is 15 residues. CDR1 LGHNA and CDR2 YNFKEQ come from the germline V gene. CDR3 in DNA: TGTGCCAGCAGCCAAGAGGATGGAGGGAAATACGGCTACACCTTC. This codes for CASSQEDGGKYGYTF.